Listed below are T cell receptor beta chains from one sample, sequenced in a study of T cells after yellow fever vaccination. TCRdb processed the 5' RACE reads anew with MiXCR; each CDR3 protein has one entry. The profile shows approximately 300,000 distinct CDR3 sequences, 10% to 15% of them singletons. Source: CD4+ T cells sorted from PBMCs, taken 45 days after the yellow fever booster vaccination. These receptors were taken from a man aged 25 to 40 who received the YFV17D yellow fever vaccine. The CDR3 runs from the conserved cysteine through the conserved F or W. The order of the fields is V gene, D gene, J gene, clone size, CDR3 DNA, CDR3 protein. D genes are given only for firm matches. Not every row has a clone size; where given, it reads once, few, many or a size class.

v_gene: TRBV5-1; d_gene: -; j_gene: TRBJ1-5; abundance: many; CDR3nt: TGCGCCAGCGCTCCCGATGGGAGCAATCAGCCCCAGCATTTT; CDR3aa: CASAPDGSNQPQHF
v_gene: TRBV28; d_gene: -; j_gene: TRBJ2-5; abundance: -; CDR3nt: TGTGCCAGCAGTTTCGGGGAGGCGGAGACCCAGTACTTC; CDR3aa: CASSFGEAETQYF
v_gene: TRBV12-3/TRBV12-4; d_gene: TRBD1; j_gene: TRBJ1-1; abundance: -; CDR3nt: TGTGCCAGCAGCCGACAGGGTCGTTCTGAAGCTTTCTTT; CDR3aa: CASSRQGRSEAFF
v_gene: TRBV20-1; d_gene: -; j_gene: TRBJ2-7; abundance: few; CDR3nt: TGCAGTGCCCCCGAACGCTACGAGCAGTACTTC; CDR3aa: CSAPERYEQYF
v_gene: TRBV20-1; d_gene: -; j_gene: TRBJ1-5; abundance: few; CDR3nt: TGCAGTGCTAGATCCCCATTTCGAGCCCCTAGCAATCAGCCCCAGCATTTT; CDR3aa: CSARSPFRAPSNQPQHF
v_gene: TRBV7-2; d_gene: -; j_gene: TRBJ2-5; abundance: few; CDR3nt: TGTGCCAGCAGCTTAGCAGTAGTGCGAGAGACCCAGTACTTC; CDR3aa: CASSLAVVRETQYF
v_gene: TRBV12-5; d_gene: TRBD1; j_gene: TRBJ2-7; abundance: -; CDR3nt: TGTGCTAGTGGTTTGGACCAGACAGGGGCTGACTACGAGCAGTACTTC; CDR3aa: CASGLDQTGADYEQYF
v_gene: TRBV5-1; d_gene: -; j_gene: TRBJ2-1; abundance: -; CDR3nt: TGCGCCAGCAGTGTTGGGCAGGGAGGAAATGAGCAGTTCTTC; CDR3aa: CASSVGQGGNEQFF
v_gene: TRBV15; d_gene: -; j_gene: TRBJ2-6; abundance: few; CDR3nt: TGTGCCACCAGCCAGGAGGTCGCTGGGGCCAACGTCCTGACTTTC; CDR3aa: CATSQEVAGANVLTF
v_gene: TRBV27; d_gene: TRBD1; j_gene: TRBJ2-7; abundance: many; CDR3nt: TGTGCCAGCAGTTTCACTAGGACAGGGGCGGACGAGCAGTACTTC; CDR3aa: CASSFTRTGADEQYF
v_gene: TRBV19; d_gene: TRBD1; j_gene: TRBJ2-7; abundance: few; CDR3nt: TGTGCCAGTCGGGAGACAGGGGGATCCGAGCAGTACTTC; CDR3aa: CASRETGGSEQYF
v_gene: TRBV12-3/TRBV12-4; d_gene: TRBD2; j_gene: TRBJ2-7; abundance: few; CDR3nt: TGTGCCAGCAGTTTTGGCGGGAGAGGAACCTACGAGCAGTACTTC; CDR3aa: CASSFGGRGTYEQYF
v_gene: TRBV7-2; d_gene: -; j_gene: TRBJ2-7; abundance: -; CDR3nt: TGTGCCAGCAGCTTAACCGGGACGCTCATGCCCTCCGAGCAGTACTTC; CDR3aa: CASSLTGTLMPSEQYF
v_gene: TRBV20-1; d_gene: -; j_gene: TRBJ1-2; abundance: -; CDR3nt: TGCAGTGCTAGACCGGACCAAGCATTCTATGGCTACACCTTC; CDR3aa: CSARPDQAFYGYTF
v_gene: TRBV27; d_gene: -; j_gene: TRBJ1-1; abundance: few; CDR3nt: TGTGCCAGCGGTGATATAGGGGATTACACTGAAGCTTTCTTT; CDR3aa: CASGDIGDYTEAFF
v_gene: TRBV3-1; d_gene: -; j_gene: TRBJ2-5; abundance: -; CDR3nt: TGTGCCAGCAGCCAACGATCGGGGCGACAAGAGACCCAGTACTTC; CDR3aa: CASSQRSGRQETQYF
v_gene: TRBV11-1; d_gene: TRBD1; j_gene: TRBJ2-7; abundance: -; CDR3nt: TGTGCCAGCAGCTTAGACCGGGACAGGGGGGTAGGATCCTACGAGCAGTACTTC; CDR3aa: CASSLDRDRGVGSYEQYF
v_gene: TRBV29-1; d_gene: -; j_gene: TRBJ2-7; abundance: many; CDR3nt: TGCAGCGTTCTACAGGGGGGGTCGATCGAGCAGTACTTC; CDR3aa: CSVLQGGSIEQYF
v_gene: TRBV5-1; d_gene: TRBD2; j_gene: TRBJ2-7; abundance: -; CDR3nt: TGCGCCAGCAGCTTGGATCCAGTCGCTAGCGGGAGGGGGGGCGAGCAGTACTTC; CDR3aa: CASSLDPVASGRGGEQYF
v_gene: TRBV18; d_gene: -; j_gene: TRBJ2-7; abundance: many; CDR3nt: TGTGCCAGCTCACAGGACCTTGTCGGGACGGGCTACGAGCAGTACTTC; CDR3aa: CASSQDLVGTGYEQYF
v_gene: TRBV7-9; d_gene: -; j_gene: TRBJ2-6; abundance: -; CDR3nt: TGTGCCAGCAGCTTGCCTGGCCCTGGGGCCAACGTCCTGACTTTC; CDR3aa: CASSLPGPGANVLTF
v_gene: TRBV3-1; d_gene: TRBD1; j_gene: TRBJ2-7; abundance: few; CDR3nt: TGTGCCAGCAGTCCGTCGGGGGACAGGGCAACCTACGAGCAGTACTTC; CDR3aa: CASSPSGDRATYEQYF
v_gene: TRBV4-3; d_gene: -; j_gene: TRBJ2-5; abundance: -; CDR3nt: TGCGCCAGCGCACAACAAGTCCTCGAGACCCAGTACTTC; CDR3aa: CASAQQVLETQYF
v_gene: TRBV5-1; d_gene: TRBD1; j_gene: TRBJ1-1; abundance: -; CDR3nt: TGCGCCAGCAGCGGACAGGGGGGGAACACTGAAGCTTTCTTT; CDR3aa: CASSGQGGNTEAFF
v_gene: TRBV19; d_gene: TRBD1; j_gene: TRBJ1-5; abundance: -; CDR3nt: TGTGCCAGTGACGTGACAGGGTTGGATCAGCCCCAGCATTTT; CDR3aa: CASDVTGLDQPQHF
v_gene: TRBV7-2; d_gene: TRBD2; j_gene: TRBJ2-3; abundance: few; CDR3nt: TGTGCCAGCAGCTTATTGGGACTAGGCACAGATACGCAGTATTTT; CDR3aa: CASSLLGLGTDTQYF
v_gene: TRBV7-9; d_gene: TRBD1; j_gene: TRBJ2-7; abundance: -; CDR3nt: TGTGCCAGCAGCCAACAGGGGAACTACGAGCAGTACTTC; CDR3aa: CASSQQGNYEQYF
v_gene: TRBV5-6; d_gene: -; j_gene: TRBJ2-6; abundance: few; CDR3nt: TGTGCCAGCAGCCGGACGATTAATACTGGGGCCAACGTCCTGACTTTC; CDR3aa: CASSRTINTGANVLTF
v_gene: TRBV20-1; d_gene: TRBD1; j_gene: TRBJ2-7; abundance: few; CDR3nt: TGCAGTGCTTGGGGGACAGCGAGTAACTACGAGCAGTACTTC; CDR3aa: CSAWGTASNYEQYF
v_gene: TRBV5-1; d_gene: -; j_gene: TRBJ2-3; abundance: many; CDR3nt: TGTGCCAGCAGCTTGGATAGGGCAGATACGCAGTATTTT; CDR3aa: CASSLDRADTQYF
v_gene: TRBV20-1; d_gene: TRBD1; j_gene: TRBJ2-2; abundance: few; CDR3nt: TGCAGTGCTACAGGGGACAGAGCCAACACCGGGGAGCTGTTTTTT; CDR3aa: CSATGDRANTGELFF
v_gene: TRBV29-1; d_gene: -; j_gene: TRBJ2-5; abundance: -; CDR3nt: TGCAGCGGCGCGGGTGGCCAAGAGACCCAGTACTTC; CDR3aa: CSGAGGQETQYF
v_gene: TRBV25-1; d_gene: -; j_gene: TRBJ2-2; abundance: -; CDR3nt: TGTGCCAGCACTCTCGGTGACACCGGGGAGCTGTTTTTT; CDR3aa: CASTLGDTGELFF
v_gene: TRBV11-2; d_gene: -; j_gene: TRBJ2-7; abundance: many; CDR3nt: TGTGCCAGCAGCTTAGACGCCAACTACGAGCAGTACTTC; CDR3aa: CASSLDANYEQYF
v_gene: TRBV12-3/TRBV12-4; d_gene: TRBD2; j_gene: TRBJ2-7; abundance: many; CDR3nt: TGTGCCAGCAGTCTAACCGGGACTAGCGGGGAGCAGTACTTC; CDR3aa: CASSLTGTSGEQYF
v_gene: TRBV7-2; d_gene: TRBD1; j_gene: TRBJ2-1; abundance: -; CDR3nt: TGTACCAGCAGCTCGGACAGGGGACATAACAATGAGCAGTTCTTC; CDR3aa: CTSSSDRGHNNEQFF
v_gene: TRBV6-1; d_gene: TRBD2; j_gene: TRBJ2-7; abundance: few; CDR3nt: TGTGCCAGTCTTGGACTAGCGGGAGGCGAGCAGTACTTC; CDR3aa: CASLGLAGGEQYF
v_gene: TRBV2; d_gene: -; j_gene: TRBJ2-1; abundance: few; CDR3nt: TGTGCCAGCACCCTAGAGGTGGGGCAGTTCTTC; CDR3aa: CASTLEVGQFF
v_gene: TRBV5-1; d_gene: -; j_gene: TRBJ2-6; abundance: -; CDR3nt: TGCGCCAGCAGCCCCGGGCCACCCCTCTCTGGGGCCAACGTCCTGACTTTC; CDR3aa: CASSPGPPLSGANVLTF
v_gene: TRBV20-1; d_gene: -; j_gene: TRBJ2-3; abundance: many; CDR3nt: TGCAGTGCTGGAAAAGCTCTCTCCCGCACAGATACGCAGTATTTT; CDR3aa: CSAGKALSRTDTQYF
v_gene: TRBV4-2; d_gene: -; j_gene: TRBJ1-1; abundance: few; CDR3nt: TGTGCCAGCAGCCAAGATAACAGAGCCACTGAAGCTTTCTTT; CDR3aa: CASSQDNRATEAFF
v_gene: TRBV28; d_gene: TRBD2; j_gene: TRBJ2-1; abundance: few; CDR3nt: TGTGCCAGCACCTTGGCCGGACTAGCGGGTGTTCGAACTAATGAGCAGTTCTTC; CDR3aa: CASTLAGLAGVRTNEQFF
v_gene: TRBV12-5; d_gene: -; j_gene: TRBJ2-2; abundance: -; CDR3nt: TGTGCTAGTGGTTTGGATGCGGGGAACACCGGGGAGCTGTTTTTT; CDR3aa: CASGLDAGNTGELFF
v_gene: TRBV7-6; d_gene: -; j_gene: TRBJ2-2; abundance: few; CDR3nt: TGTGCCAGCAGCTTGGCCGGGACACCCACCGGGGAGCTGTTTTTT; CDR3aa: CASSLAGTPTGELFF
v_gene: TRBV19; d_gene: -; j_gene: TRBJ2-2; abundance: -; CDR3nt: TGTGCCAGTAGTATTGGGCCCGGGGAGCTGTTTTTT; CDR3aa: CASSIGPGELFF
v_gene: TRBV5-1; d_gene: -; j_gene: TRBJ2-5; abundance: few; CDR3nt: TGCGCCAGCAGCTTTGAGCAAGAGACCCAGTACTTC; CDR3aa: CASSFEQETQYF
v_gene: TRBV5-5; d_gene: -; j_gene: TRBJ1-5; abundance: -; CDR3nt: TGTGCCAGCAGCACGAGAGGGATAGCACAGGGTAGCAATCAGCCCCAGCATTTT; CDR3aa: CASSTRGIAQGSNQPQHF
v_gene: TRBV12-5; d_gene: -; j_gene: TRBJ2-3; abundance: -; CDR3nt: TGTGCTAGTGGTCCCGGAAGGGGGGCAAAGGGAGATACGCAGTATTTT; CDR3aa: CASGPGRGAKGDTQYF
v_gene: TRBV29-1; d_gene: -; j_gene: TRBJ2-7; abundance: many; CDR3nt: TGCAGCGTTGCAGGAGGGGCAGTCGAGCAGTACTTC; CDR3aa: CSVAGGAVEQYF
v_gene: TRBV12-3/TRBV12-4; d_gene: -; j_gene: TRBJ2-7; abundance: -; CDR3nt: TGTGCCAGCAGTTTAACCAACTCCTACGAGCAGTACTTC; CDR3aa: CASSLTNSYEQYF
v_gene: TRBV20-1; d_gene: TRBD2; j_gene: TRBJ2-7; abundance: few; CDR3nt: TGCAGTGCTAGAGATAGGAGGGAGGGGTCTGTCTCCTACGAGCAGTACTTC; CDR3aa: CSARDRREGSVSYEQYF
v_gene: TRBV2; d_gene: TRBD2; j_gene: TRBJ2-2; abundance: few; CDR3nt: TGTGCTAGCAGGCTCCTACTAGCGGTAGCGAACACCGGGGAGCTGTTTTTT; CDR3aa: CASRLLLAVANTGELFF
v_gene: TRBV6-1; d_gene: TRBD1; j_gene: TRBJ2-7; abundance: -; CDR3nt: TGTGCCAGCAGGTCCGGGACAGGGGGTTCTGAGCAGTACTTC; CDR3aa: CASRSGTGGSEQYF
v_gene: TRBV12-3/TRBV12-4; d_gene: -; j_gene: TRBJ1-6; abundance: -; CDR3nt: TGTGCCAGCAGTTTTTATGGCTCACCCCTCCACTTT; CDR3aa: CASSFYGSPLHF